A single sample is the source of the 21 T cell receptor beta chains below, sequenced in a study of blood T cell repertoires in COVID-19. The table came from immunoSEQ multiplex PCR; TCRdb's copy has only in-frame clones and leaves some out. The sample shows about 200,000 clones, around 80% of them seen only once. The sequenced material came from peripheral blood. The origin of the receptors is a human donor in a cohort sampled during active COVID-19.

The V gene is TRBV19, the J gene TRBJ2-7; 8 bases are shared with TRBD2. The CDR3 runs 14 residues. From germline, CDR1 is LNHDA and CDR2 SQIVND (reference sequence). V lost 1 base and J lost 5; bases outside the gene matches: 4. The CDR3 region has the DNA TGTGCCAGTAGTATAGTAGGACTAGCAGACGAGCAGTACTTC. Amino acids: CASSIVGLADEQYF.

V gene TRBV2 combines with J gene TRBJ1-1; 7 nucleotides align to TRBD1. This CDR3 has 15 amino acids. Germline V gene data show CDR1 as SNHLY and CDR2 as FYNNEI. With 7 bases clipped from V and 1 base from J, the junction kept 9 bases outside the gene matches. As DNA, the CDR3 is TGTGCCAGCACTAGATTGGGACAGAAGAACACTGAAGCTTTCTTT. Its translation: CASTRLGQKNTEAFF.

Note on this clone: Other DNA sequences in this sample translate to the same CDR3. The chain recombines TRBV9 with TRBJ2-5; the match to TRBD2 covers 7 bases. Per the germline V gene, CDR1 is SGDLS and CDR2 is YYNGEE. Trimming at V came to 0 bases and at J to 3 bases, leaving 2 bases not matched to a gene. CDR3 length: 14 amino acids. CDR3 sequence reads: CASSVGLAEETQYF. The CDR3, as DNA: TGTGCCAGCAGCGTAGGTCTAGCGGAAGAGACCCAGTACTTC. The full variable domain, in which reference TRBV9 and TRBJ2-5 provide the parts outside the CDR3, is DSGVTQTPKHLITATGQRVTLRCSPRSGDLSVYWYQQSLDQGLQFLIQYYNGEERAKGNILERFSAQQFPDLHSELNLSSLELGDSALYFCASSVGLAEETQYFGPGTRLLVL.

CDR3 sequence reads: CASSRDRGPNEKLFF. DNA of the CDR3: TGTGCCAGCAGCAGGGACAGGGGTCCTAATGAAAAACTGTTTTTT. V gene TRBV7-9 combines with J gene TRBJ1-4; 10 bases fit TRBD1. CDR1 is SEHNR, CDR2 FQNEAQ, per germline (reference sequence). The trim removed 5 bases at V and 3 bases at J, leaving 3 bases unmatched. CDR3 length: 15 amino acids.

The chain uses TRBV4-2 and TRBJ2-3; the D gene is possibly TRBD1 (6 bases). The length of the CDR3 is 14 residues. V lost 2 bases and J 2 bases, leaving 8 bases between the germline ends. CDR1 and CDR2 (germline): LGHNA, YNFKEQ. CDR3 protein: CASSQRTVTDTQYF. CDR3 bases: TGTGCCAGCAGCCAAAGGACAGTCACAGATACGCAGTATTTT.

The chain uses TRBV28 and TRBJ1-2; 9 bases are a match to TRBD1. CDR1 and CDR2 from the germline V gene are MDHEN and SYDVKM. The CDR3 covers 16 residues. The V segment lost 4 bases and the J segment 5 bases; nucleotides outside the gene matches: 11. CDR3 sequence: CASSSQFAGQGYGYTF. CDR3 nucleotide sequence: TGTGCCAGCAGTTCACAATTCGCGGGACAGGGTTATGGCTACACCTTC.

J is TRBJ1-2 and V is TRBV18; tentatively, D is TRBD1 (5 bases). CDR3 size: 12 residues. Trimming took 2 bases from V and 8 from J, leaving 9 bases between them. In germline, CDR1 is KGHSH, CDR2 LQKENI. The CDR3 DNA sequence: TGTGCCAGCTCACCAAATCGGGGGGGCTACACCTTC. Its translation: CASSPNRGGYTF.

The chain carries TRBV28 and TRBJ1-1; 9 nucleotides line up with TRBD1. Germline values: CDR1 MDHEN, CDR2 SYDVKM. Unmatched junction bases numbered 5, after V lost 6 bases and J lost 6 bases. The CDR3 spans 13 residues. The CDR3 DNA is TGTGCCAGCAGACTCACAGGGGGCCCTGAAGCTTTCTTT. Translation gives CASRLTGGPEAFF.

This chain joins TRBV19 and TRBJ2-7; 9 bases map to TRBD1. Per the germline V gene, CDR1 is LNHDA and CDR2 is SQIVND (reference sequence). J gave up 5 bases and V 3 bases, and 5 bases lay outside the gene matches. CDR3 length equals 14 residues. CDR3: CASSITGGRHEQYF. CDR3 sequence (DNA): TGTGCCAGTAGTATCACAGGGGGCCGTCACGAGCAGTACTTC.

DNA of the CDR3: TGTGCCAGCAGCGCCACGACTAGTAGGAGAGAGACCCAGTACTTC. This codes for CASSATTSRRETQYF. V gene TRBV5-4 combines with J gene TRBJ2-5, with a tentative D call TRBD2 (6 bases). The CDR3 runs 15 residues. Germline CDR1 reads SGHNT; CDR2 reads YYREEE (reference sequence). The germline V and J ends were trimmed by 4 bases and 4 bases, with 17 bases remaining between them.

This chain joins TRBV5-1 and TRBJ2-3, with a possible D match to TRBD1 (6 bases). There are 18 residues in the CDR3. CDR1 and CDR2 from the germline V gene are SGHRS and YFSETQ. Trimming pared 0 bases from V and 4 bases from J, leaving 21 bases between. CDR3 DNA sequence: TGCGCCAGCAGCTTGGTGGCAGGGGCCAACAAGTTATCAGATACGCAGTATTTT. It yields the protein CASSLVAGANKLSDTQYF. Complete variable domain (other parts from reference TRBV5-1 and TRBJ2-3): KAGVTQTPRYLIKTRGQQVTLSCSPISGHRSVSWYQQTPGQGLQFLFEYFSETQRNKGNFPGRFSGRQFSNSRSEMNVSTLELGDSALYLCASSLVAGANKLSDTQYFGPGTRLTVL.

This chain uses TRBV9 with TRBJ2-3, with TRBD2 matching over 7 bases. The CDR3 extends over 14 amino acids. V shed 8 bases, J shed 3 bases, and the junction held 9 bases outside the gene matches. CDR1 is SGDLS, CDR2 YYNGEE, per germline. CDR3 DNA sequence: TGTGCCAGGACGAGCAGGGAGGGAACAGATACGCAGTATTTT. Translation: CARTSREGTDTQYF.

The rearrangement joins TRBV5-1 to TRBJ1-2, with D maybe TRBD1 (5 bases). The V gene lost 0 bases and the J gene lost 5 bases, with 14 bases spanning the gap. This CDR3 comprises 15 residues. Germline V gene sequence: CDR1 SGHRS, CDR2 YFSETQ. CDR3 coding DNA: TGCGCCAGCAGCTTGGGGACCCAGGGTACTTATGGCTACACCTTC. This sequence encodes CASSLGTQGTYGYTF.

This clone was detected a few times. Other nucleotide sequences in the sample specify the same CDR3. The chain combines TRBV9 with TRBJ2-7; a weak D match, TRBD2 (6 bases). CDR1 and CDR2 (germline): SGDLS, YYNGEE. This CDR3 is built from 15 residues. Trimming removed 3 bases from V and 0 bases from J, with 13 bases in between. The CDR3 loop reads CASSAKEGSSYEQYF. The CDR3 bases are TGTGCCAGCAGCGCGAAGGAGGGGAGCTCCTACGAGCAGTACTTC.

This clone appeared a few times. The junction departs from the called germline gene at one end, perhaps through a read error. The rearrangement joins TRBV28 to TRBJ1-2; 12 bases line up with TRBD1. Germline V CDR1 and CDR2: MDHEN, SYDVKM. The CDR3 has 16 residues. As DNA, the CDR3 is TGTGCCAGCAGTCCGGGGGGACAGGGGGCTAAGTATGGCTACACCTTC. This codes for CASSPGGQGAKYGYTF.

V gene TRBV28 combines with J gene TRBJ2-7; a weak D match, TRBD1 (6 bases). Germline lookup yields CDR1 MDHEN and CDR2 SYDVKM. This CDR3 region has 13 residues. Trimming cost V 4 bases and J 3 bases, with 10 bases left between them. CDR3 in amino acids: CASSSTGSYEQYF. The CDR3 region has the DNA TGTGCCAGCAGTTCAACAGGGAGCTACGAGCAGTACTTC. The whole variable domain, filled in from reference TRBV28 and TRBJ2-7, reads DVKVTQSSRYLVKRTGEKVFLECVQDMDHENMFWYRQDPGLGLRLIYFSYDVKMKEKGDIPEGYSVSREKKERFSLILESASTNQTSMYLCASSSTGSYEQYFGPGTRLTVT.

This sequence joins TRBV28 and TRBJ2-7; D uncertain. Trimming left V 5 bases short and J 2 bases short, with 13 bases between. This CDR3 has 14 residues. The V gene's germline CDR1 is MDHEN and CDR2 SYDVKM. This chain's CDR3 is CASSPRLGTYEQYF. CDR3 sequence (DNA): TGTGCCAGCAGTCCCCGACTCGGTACCTACGAGCAGTACTTC. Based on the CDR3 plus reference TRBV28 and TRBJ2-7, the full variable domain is DVKVTQSSRYLVKRTGEKVFLECVQDMDHENMFWYRQDPGLGLRLIYFSYDVKMKEKGDIPEGYSVSREKKERFSLILESASTNQTSMYLCASSPRLGTYEQYFGPGTRLTVT.

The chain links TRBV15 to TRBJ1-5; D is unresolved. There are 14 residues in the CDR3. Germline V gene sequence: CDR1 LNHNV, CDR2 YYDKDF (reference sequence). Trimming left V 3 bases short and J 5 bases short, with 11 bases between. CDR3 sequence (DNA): TGTGCCACCAGCAGGGGAGGTTGGGATCAGCCCCAGCATTTT. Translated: CATSRGGWDQPQHF.

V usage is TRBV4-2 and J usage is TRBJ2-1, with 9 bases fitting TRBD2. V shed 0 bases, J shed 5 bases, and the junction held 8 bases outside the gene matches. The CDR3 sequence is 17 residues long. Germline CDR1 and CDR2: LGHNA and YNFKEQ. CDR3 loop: CASSQDQGTSRHNEQFF. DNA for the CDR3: TGTGCCAGCAGCCAAGATCAGGGGACTAGCCGACACAATGAGCAGTTCTTC.

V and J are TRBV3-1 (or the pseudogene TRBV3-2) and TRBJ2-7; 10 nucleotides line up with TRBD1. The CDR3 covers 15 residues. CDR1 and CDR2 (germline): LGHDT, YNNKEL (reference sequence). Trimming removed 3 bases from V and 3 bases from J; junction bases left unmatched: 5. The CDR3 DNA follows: TGTGCCAGCAGCCACTCAGGACAGGGGGGCTACGAGCAGTACTTC. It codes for CASSHSGQGGYEQYF.

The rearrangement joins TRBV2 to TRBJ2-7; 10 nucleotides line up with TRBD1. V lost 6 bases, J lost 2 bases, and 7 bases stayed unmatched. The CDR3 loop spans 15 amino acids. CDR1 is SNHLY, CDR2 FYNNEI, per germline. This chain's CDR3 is CASSVGQGFPYEQYF. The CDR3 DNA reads TGTGCCAGCAGCGTGGGACAGGGGTTTCCCTACGAGCAGTACTTC. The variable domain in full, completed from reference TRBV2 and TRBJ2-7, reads EPEVTQTPSHQVTQMGQEVILRCVPISNHLYFYWYRQILGQKVEFLVSFYNNEISEKSEIFDDQFSVERPDGSNFTLKIRSTKLEDSAMYFCASSVGQGFPYEQYFGPGTRLTVT.